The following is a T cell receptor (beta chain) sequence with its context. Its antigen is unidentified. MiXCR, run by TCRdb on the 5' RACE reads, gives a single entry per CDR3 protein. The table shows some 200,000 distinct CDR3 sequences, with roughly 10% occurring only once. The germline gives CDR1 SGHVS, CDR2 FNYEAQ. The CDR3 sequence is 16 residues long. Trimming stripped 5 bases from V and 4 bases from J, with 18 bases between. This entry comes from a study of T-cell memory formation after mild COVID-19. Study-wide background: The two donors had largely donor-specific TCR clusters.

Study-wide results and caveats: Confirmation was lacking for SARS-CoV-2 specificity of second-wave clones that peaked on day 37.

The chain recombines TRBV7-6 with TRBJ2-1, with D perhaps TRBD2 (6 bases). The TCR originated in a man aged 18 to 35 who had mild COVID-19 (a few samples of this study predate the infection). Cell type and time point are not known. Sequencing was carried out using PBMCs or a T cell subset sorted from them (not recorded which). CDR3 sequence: CASSRTGGFGYNEQFF. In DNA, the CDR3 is TGTGCCAGCAGCCGAACTGGGGGGTTCGGTTACAATGAGCAGTTCTTC.